This section outlines one TCR beta chain sequence together with its context. Its specificity is unknown. Total RNA extraction produced at least 5.5 micrograms (per sample) for the study. V lost 8 bases, J lost 6 bases, and 10 bases lay in between. This CDR3 has 11 residues. Per the germline V gene, CDR1 is MDHEN and CDR2 is SYDVKM. The record originates from a study of blood T cells in healthy people across ages. Study-level findings and limits: Fewer expanded clones and more diversity marked long-lived versus aged donors. Diversity estimates from one million T cells were considered underestimates.

The authors ran a second PCR of about 6 to 11 cycles using a sample-barcoded 5' primer and a J-beta primer mix. Every sample gave at least 2.5 million paired-end reads containing CDR3. Via MiXCR, TCRdb re-called the 5' RACE reads, giving one row per CDR3 protein. The table shows approximately 1.5 million distinct CDR3 sequences, with about 42% occurring only once. The receptor was isolated from a woman younger than 30 in good health. This rearrangement joins TRBV28 to TRBJ1-1; no reliable D call. Sequencing was performed on blood. The CDR3 spells CASAFLSEAFF. The CDR3 nucleotides read TGTGCCAGCGCTTTTCTTTCTGAAGCTTTCTTT. Combining the CDR3 with reference TRBV28 and TRBJ1-1 gives the whole variable domain DVKVTQSSRYLVKRTGEKVFLECVQDMDHENMFWYRQDPGLGLRLIYFSYDVKMKEKGDIPEGYSVSREKKERFSLILESASTNQTSMYLCASAFLSEAFFGQGTRLTVV.